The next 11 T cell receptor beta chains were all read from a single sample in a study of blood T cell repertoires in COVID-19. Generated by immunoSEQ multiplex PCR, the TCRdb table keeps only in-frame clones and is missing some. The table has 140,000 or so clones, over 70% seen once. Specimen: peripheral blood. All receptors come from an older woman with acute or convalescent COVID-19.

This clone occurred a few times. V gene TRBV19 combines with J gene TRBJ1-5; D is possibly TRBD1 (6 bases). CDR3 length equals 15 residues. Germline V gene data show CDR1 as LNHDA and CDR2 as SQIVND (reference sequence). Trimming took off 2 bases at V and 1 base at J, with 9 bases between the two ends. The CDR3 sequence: CASSIQGISNQPQHF. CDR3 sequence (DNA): TGTGCCAGTAGTATACAGGGGATAAGCAATCAGCCCCAGCATTTT.

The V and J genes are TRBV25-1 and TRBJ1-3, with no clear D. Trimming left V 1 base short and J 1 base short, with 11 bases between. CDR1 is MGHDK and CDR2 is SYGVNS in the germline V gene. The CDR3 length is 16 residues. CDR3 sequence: CASSEFHTGSGNTIYF. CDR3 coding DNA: TGTGCCAGCAGTGAATTTCACACGGGGTCTGGAAACACCATATATTTT.

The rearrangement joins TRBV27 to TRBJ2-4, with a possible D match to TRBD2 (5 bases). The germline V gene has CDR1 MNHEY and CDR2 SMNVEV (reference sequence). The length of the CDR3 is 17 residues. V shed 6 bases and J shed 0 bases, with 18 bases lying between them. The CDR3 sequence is CASRQLGSGKAKNIQYF. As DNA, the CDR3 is TGTGCCAGCAGACAGTTGGGCTCGGGGAAAGCCAAAAACATTCAGTACTTC.

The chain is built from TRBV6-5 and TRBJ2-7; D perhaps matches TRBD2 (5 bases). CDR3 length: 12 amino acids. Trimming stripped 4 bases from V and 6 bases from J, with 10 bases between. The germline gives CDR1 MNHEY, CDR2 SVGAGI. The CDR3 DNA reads TGTGCCAGCAGTTTTCTCCGGGGCGAGCAGTACTTC. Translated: CASSFLRGEQYF.

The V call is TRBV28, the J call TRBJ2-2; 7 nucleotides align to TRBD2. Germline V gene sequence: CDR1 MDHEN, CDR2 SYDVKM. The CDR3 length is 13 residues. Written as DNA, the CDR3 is TGTAAAGCGGGAAGGTCGGGCACCGGGGAGCTGTTTTTT. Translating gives CKAGRSGTGELFF.

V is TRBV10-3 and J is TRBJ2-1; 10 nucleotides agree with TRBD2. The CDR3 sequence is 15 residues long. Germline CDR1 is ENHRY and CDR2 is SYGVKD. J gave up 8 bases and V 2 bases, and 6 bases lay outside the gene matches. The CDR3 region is CAISETGTSADEQFF. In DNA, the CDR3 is TGTGCCATCAGTGAGACAGGGACTAGCGCCGATGAGCAGTTCTTC.

The CDR3 DNA reads TGTGCCAGCAGTTACTCGCGAGAGCAGTACTTC. Protein: CASSYSREQYF. The chain carries TRBV6-6 and TRBJ2-7, with D uncertain. The CDR3 contains 11 residues. Per the germline V gene, CDR1 is MNHNY and CDR2 is SVGAGI (reference sequence). The V and J ends lost 0 bases and 7 bases respectively, with 4 bases between them.

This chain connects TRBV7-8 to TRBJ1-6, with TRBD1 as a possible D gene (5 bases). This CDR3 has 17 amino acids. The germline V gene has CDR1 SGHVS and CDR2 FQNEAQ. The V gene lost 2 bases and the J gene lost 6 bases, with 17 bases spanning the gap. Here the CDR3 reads CASSLSGWQGSNSPLHF. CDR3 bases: TGTGCCAGCAGCTTAAGCGGGTGGCAGGGTAGTAATTCACCCCTCCACTTT.

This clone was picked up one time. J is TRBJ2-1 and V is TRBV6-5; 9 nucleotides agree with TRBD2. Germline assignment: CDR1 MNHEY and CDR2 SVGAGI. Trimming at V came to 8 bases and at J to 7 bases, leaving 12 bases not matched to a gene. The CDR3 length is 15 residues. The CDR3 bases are TGTGCCAGCGGCCGCGGGAGGGCCGTGGGTAATGAGCAGTTCTTC. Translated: CASGRGRAVGNEQFF.

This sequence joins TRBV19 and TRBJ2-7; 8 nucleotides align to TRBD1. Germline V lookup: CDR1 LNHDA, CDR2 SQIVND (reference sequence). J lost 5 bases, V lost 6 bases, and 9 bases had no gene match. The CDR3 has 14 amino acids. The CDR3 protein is CASSRTGSIHEQYF. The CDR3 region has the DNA TGTGCCAGTAGCAGGACAGGGAGTATCCACGAGCAGTACTTC.

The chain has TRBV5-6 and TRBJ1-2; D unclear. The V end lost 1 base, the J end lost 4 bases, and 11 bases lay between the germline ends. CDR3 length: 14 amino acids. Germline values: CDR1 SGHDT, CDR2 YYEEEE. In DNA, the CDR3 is TGTGCCAGCAGCTTGTTACGACAAAGCTATGGCTACACCTTC. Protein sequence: CASSLLRQSYGYTF. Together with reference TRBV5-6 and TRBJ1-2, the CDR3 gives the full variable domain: DAGVTQSPTHLIKTRGQQVTLRCSPKSGHDTVSWYQQALGQGPQFIFQYYEEEERQRGNFPDRFSGHQFPNYSSELNVNALLLGDSALYLCASSLLRQSYGYTFGSGTRLTVV.